This T cell receptor (beta chain) was documented in a study of OX40 agonist ivuxolimab in advanced cancers. For the study at large: Patients received ivuxolimab, an agonistic anti-OX40 (CD134) antibody. Prior anti-PD-1, anti-PD-L1 or anti-CTLA-4 therapy did not bar entry, and approximately 43% had some. People in dose escalation had one of these cancers: hepatocellular carcinoma, melanoma, renal cell or head and neck cancer.

Per the germline V gene, CDR1 is SGDLS and CDR2 is YYNGEE. The CDR3 is 16 amino acids. The V gene end was trimmed by 2 bases and the J gene end by 5 bases; junction bases not matched to a gene: 9. A remark on this clone: Antigen specificity is unknown.

General observations from the study: Within 6 weeks, CD4+ and CD8+ blood T cells expanded clonally at 0.1 to 3.0 mg/kg.

Clones were read by immunoSEQ multiplex PCR, and TCRdb kept only the in-frame ones, dropping some. The sample holds over 25,000 clones, about 76% seen once. This clonotype was obtained from an adult with an advanced solid tumor such as melanoma, head and neck, liver or kidney cancer. This rearrangement joins TRBV9 to TRBJ2-5; 10 bases fit TRBD2. Sequenced material: CD4+ or CD8+ T cells sorted from blood, taken in a trial of the OX40 agonist ivuxolimab. The CDR3 DNA is TGTGCCAGCAGCGTTTATCAGCGGGGGGGCCAGGAGACCCAGTACTTC. Protein: CASSVYQRGGQETQYF.